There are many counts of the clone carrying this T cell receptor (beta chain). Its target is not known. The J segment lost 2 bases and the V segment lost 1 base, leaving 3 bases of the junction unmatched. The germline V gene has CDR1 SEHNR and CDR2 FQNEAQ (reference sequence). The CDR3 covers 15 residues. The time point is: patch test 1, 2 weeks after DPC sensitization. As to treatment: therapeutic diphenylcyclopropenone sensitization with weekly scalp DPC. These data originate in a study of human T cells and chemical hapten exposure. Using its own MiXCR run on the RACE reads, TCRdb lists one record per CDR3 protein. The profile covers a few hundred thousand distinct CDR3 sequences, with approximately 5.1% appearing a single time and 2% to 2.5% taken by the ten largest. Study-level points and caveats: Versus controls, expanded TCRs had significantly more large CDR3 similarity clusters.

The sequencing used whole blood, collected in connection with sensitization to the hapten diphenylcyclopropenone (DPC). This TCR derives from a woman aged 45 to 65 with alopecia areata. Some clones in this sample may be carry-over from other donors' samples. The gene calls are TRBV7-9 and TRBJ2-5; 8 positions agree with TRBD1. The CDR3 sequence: CASSLVGTGQETQYF. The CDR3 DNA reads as TGTGCCAGCAGCTTAGTAGGGACAGGACAAGAGACCCAGTACTTC.